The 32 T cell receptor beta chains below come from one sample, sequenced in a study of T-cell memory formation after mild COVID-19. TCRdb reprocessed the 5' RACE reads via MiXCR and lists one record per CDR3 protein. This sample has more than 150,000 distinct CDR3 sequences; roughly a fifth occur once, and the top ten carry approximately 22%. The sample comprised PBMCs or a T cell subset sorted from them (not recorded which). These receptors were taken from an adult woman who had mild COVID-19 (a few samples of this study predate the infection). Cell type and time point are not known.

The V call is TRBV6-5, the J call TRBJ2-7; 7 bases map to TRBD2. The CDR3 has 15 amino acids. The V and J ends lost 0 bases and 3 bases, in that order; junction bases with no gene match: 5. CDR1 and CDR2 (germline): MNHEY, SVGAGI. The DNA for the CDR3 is TGTGCCAGCAGTTACTCACTATCGGGAGGCTACGAGCAGTACTTC. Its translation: CASSYSLSGGYEQYF.

CDR3 sequence reads: CASSISSSRSGFSPGANVLTF. Written as DNA, the CDR3 is TGTGCCAGCAGCATAAGCTCCTCCAGATCGGGATTTAGCCCTGGGGCCAACGTCCTGACTTTC. The J gene is TRBJ2-6, the V gene TRBV7-9; D is perhaps TRBD2 (5 bases). V dropped 5 bases and J dropped 2 bases, with 28 bases sitting between them. Germline V gene sequence: CDR1 SEHNR, CDR2 FQNEAQ (reference sequence). The CDR3 totals 21 residues.

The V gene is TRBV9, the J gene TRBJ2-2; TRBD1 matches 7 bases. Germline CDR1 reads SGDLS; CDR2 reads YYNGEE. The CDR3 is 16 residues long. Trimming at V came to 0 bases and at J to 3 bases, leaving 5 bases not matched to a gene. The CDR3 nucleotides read TGTGCCAGCAGCGTAGACGGCACAGGGGACACCGGGGAGCTGTTTTTT. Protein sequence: CASSVDGTGDTGELFF.

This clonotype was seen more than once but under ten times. The CDR3 loop reads CASSFPATEAFF. CDR3 nucleotides: TGTGCCAGCAGCTTCCCGGCTACTGAAGCTTTCTTT. The rearrangement uses TRBV7-9 and TRBJ1-1; no definite D call. CDR1 SEHNR and CDR2 FQNEAQ come from the germline V gene (reference sequence). V lost 3 bases and J lost 5, with 7 bases in between. The length of the CDR3 is 12 residues.

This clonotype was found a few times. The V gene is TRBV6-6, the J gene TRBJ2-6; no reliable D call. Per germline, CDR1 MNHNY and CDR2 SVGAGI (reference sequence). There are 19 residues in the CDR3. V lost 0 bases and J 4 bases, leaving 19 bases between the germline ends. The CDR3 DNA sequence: TGTGCCAGCAGTTACTCCGTTTTGGGTACGGGTACCGGGGCCAACGTCCTGACTTTC. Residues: CASSYSVLGTGTGANVLTF.

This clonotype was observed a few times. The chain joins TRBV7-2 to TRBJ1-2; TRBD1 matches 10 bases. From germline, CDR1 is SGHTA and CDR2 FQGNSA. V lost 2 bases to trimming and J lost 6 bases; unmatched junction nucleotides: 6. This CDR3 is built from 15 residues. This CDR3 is CASSLYGTGENGYTF. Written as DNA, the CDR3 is TGTGCCAGCAGCTTATACGGGACAGGGGAGAATGGCTACACCTTC.

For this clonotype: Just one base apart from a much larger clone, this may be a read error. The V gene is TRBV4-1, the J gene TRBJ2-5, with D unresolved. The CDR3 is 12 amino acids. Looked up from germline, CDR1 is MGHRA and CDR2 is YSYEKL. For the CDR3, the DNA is TGCGACAGCAGCCCGACGGGCGAGACCCAGTACTTC. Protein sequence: CDSSPTGETQYF.

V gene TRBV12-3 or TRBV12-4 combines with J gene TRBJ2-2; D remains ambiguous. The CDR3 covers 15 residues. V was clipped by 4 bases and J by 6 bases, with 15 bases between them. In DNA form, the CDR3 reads TGTGCCAGCAGTTCCCAAATTCTAGGGCCCGGGGAGCTGTTTTTT. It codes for CASSSQILGPGELFF.

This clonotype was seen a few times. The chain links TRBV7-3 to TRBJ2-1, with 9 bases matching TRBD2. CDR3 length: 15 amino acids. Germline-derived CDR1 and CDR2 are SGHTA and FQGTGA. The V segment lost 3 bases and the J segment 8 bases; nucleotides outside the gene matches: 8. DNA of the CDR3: TGTGCCAGCAGCTTTCTGGCGGGAGGGGGGGATGAGCAGTTCTTC. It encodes CASSFLAGGGDEQFF.

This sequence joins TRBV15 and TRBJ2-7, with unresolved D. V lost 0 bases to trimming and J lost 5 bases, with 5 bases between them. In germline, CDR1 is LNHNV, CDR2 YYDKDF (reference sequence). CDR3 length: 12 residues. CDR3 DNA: TGTGCCACCAGCAGAGATCGGGACGAGCAGTACTTC. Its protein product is CATSRDRDEQYF.

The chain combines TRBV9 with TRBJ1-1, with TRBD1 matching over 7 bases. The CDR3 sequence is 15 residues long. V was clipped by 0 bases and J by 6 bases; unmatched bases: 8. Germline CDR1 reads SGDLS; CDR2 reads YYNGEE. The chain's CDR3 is CASSVDIQGGAEAFF. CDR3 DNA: TGTGCCAGCAGCGTAGATATTCAGGGGGGCGCTGAAGCTTTCTTT.

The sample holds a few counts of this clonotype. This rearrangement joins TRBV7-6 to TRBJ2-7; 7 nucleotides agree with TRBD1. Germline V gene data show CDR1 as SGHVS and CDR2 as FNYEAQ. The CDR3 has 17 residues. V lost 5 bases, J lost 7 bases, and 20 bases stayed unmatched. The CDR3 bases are TGTGCCAGCAGCCCGGCCCCGAGGGGGCACTTCGAAGGGGAGCAGTACTTC. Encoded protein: CASSPAPRGHFEGEQYF.

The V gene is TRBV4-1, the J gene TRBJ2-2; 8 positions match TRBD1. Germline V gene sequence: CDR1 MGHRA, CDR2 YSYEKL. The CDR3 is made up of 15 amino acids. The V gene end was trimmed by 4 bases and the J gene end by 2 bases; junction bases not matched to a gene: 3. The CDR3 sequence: CASSPGTGNTGELFF. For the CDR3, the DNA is TGCGCCAGCAGCCCGGGGACAGGAAACACCGGGGAGCTGTTTTTT.

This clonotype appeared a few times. The CDR3 protein is CASQGSRQETQYF. In nucleotides, the CDR3 is TGTGCCAGCCAGGGATCTCGCCAAGAGACCCAGTACTTC. This chain joins TRBV2 and TRBJ2-5, with D perhaps TRBD1 (5 bases). Looked up from germline, CDR1 is SNHLY and CDR2 is FYNNEI. Between the trimmed V and J ends, which lost 8 bases and 1 base, there was a span of 11 bases. The CDR3 has 13 amino acids.

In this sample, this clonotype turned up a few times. Written as DNA, the CDR3 is TGTGCCAGCAGCTTAGGTAGTTATCGGAATGAGCAGTTCTTC. Its protein is CASSLGSYRNEQFF. This chain links TRBV7-8 with TRBJ2-1; D remains ambiguous. The CDR3 length is 14 residues. Germline V gene data show CDR1 as SGHVS and CDR2 as FQNEAQ. Trimming stripped 1 base from V and 7 bases from J, with 11 bases between.

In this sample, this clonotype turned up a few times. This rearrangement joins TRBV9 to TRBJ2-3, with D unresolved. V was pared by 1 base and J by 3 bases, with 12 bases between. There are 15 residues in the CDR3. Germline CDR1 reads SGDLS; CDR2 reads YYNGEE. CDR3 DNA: TGTGCCAGCAGCGTATACTGGAAAGAAACAGATACGCAGTATTTT. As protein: CASSVYWKETDTQYF.

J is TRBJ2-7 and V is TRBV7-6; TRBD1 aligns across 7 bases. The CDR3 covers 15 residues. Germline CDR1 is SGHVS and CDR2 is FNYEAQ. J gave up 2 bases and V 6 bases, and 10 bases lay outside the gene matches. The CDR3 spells CASSYQTGTAYEQYF. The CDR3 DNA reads TGTGCCAGCAGTTATCAGACCGGGACAGCCTACGAGCAGTACTTC.

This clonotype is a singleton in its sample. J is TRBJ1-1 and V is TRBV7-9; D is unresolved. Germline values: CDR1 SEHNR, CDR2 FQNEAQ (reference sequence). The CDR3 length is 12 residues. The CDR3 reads CGAGSMNTEAFF. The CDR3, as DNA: TGTGGTGCGGGCAGCATGAACACTGAAGCTTTCTTT.

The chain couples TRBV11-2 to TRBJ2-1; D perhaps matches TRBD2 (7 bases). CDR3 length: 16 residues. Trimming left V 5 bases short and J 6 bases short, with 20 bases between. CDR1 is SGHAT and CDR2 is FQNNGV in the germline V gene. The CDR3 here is CASSPGAGGRPNEQFF. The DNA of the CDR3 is TGTGCCAGCAGCCCCGGGGCCGGGGGGCGACCCAATGAGCAGTTCTTC. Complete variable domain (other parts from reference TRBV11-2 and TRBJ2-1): EAGVAQSPRYKIIEKRQSVAFWCNPISGHATLYWYQQILGQGPKLLIQFQNNGVVDDSQLPKDRFSAERLKGVDSTLKIQPAKLEDSAVYLCASSPGAGGRPNEQFFGPGTRLTVL.

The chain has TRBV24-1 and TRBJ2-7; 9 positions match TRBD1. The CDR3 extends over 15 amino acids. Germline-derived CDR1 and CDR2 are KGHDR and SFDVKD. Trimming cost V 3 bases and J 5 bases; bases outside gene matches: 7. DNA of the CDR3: TGTGCCACCAGTGATCCTCCCGGGACAGGGCACGAGCAGTACTTC. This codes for CATSDPPGTGHEQYF.

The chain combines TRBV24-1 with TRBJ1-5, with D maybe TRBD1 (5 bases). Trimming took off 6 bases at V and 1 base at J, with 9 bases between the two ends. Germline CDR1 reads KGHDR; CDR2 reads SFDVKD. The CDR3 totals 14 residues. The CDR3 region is CATSLGASNQPQHF. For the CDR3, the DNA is TGTGCCACCAGTTTAGGGGCAAGCAATCAGCCCCAGCATTTT.

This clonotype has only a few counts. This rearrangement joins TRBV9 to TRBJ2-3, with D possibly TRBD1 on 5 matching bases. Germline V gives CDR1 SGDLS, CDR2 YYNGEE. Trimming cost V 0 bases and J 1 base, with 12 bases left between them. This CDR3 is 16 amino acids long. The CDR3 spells CASSVGSQGGTDTQYF. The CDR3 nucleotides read TGTGCCAGCAGCGTAGGTTCTCAGGGTGGCACAGATACGCAGTATTTT. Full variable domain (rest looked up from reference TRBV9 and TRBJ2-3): DSGVTQTPKHLITATGQRVTLRCSPRSGDLSVYWYQQSLDQGLQFLIQYYNGEERAKGNILERFSAQQFPDLHSELNLSSLELGDSALYFCASSVGSQGGTDTQYFGPGTRLTVL.

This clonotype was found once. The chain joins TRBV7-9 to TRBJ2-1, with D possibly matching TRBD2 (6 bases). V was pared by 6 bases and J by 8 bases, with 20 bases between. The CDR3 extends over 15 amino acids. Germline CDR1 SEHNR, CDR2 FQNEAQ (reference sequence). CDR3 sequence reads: CASRGSRESSHEQFF. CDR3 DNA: TGTGCCAGCAGGGGGAGCCGGGAGTCCTCCCATGAGCAGTTCTTC.

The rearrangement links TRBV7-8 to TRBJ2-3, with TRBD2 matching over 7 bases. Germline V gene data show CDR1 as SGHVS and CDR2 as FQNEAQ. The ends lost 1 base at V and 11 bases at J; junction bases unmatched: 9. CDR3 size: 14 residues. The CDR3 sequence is CASSLVRGDYQQYF. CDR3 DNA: TGTGCCAGCAGCTTAGTTCGCGGGGACTACCAGCAGTATTTT.

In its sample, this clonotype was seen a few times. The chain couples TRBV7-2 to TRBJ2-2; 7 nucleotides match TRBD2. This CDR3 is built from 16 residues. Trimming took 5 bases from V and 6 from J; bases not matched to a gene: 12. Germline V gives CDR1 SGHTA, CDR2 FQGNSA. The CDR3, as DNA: TGTGCCAGCAGCCCCAGATCCCCCGGACTAGCCGGGGAGCTGTTTTTT. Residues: CASSPRSPGLAGELFF.

The CDR3 bases are TGCAGTGCTAGGTGGTTAGCGGGGGGGCCGTACGAGCAGTACTTC. As protein: CSARWLAGGPYEQYF. The chain combines TRBV20-1 with TRBJ2-7, with 11 bases identical to TRBD2. The CDR3 consists of 15 residues. J lost 4 bases, V lost 3 bases, and 8 bases had no gene match. Germline V gene sequence: CDR1 DFQATT, CDR2 SNEGSKA (reference sequence).

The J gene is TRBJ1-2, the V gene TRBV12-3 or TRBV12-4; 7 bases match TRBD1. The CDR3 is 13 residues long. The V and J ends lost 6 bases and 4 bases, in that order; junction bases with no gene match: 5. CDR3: CASSSDRSYGYTF. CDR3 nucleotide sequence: TGTGCCAGCAGCTCGGACAGGTCCTATGGCTACACCTTC.

CDR3 loop: CASSYAGTNEQFF. CDR3 DNA: TGTGCCAGCAGTTACGCGGGGACTAATGAGCAGTTCTTC. The chain links TRBV27 to TRBJ2-1, with D possibly being TRBD2 (6 bases). The CDR3 is 13 residues long. Germline assignment: CDR1 MNHEY and CDR2 SMNVEV (reference sequence). The V end was cut by 4 bases, the J end by 7 bases, with 11 bases between.

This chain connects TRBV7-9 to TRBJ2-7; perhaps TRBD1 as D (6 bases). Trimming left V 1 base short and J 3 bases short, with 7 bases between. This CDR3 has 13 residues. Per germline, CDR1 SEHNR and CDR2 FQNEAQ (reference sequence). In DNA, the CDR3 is TGTGCCAGCAGCTTAGGACAGGTCTACGAGCAGTACTTC. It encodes CASSLGQVYEQYF.

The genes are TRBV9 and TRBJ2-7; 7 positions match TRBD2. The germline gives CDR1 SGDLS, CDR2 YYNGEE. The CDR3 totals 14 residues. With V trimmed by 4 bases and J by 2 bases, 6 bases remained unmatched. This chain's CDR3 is CASSPSGNPYEQYF. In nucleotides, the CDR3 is TGTGCCAGCAGCCCCAGCGGGAATCCCTACGAGCAGTACTTC.

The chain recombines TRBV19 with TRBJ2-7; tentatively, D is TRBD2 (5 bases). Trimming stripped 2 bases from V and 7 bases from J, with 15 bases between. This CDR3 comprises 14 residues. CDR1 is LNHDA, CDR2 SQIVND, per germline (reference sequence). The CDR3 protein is CASSISGESREQYF. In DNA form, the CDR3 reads TGTGCCAGTAGTATATCCGGGGAGTCGAGGGAGCAGTACTTC.

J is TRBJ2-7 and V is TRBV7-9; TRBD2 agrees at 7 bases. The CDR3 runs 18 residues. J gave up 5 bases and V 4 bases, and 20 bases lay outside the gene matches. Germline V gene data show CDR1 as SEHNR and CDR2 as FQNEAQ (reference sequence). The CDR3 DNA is TGTGCCAGCAGCTCCCTCCCCTCGGCTAGCGGTGCCCCCCACGAGCAGTACTTC. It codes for CASSSLPSASGAPHEQYF. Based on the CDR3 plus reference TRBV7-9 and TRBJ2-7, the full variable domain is DTGVSQNPRHKITKRGQNVTFRCDPISEHNRLYWYRQTLGQGPEFLTYFQNEAQLEKSRLLSDRFSAERPKGSFSTLEIQRTEQGDSAMYLCASSSLPSASGAPHEQYFGPGTRLTVT.